The 12 T cell receptor beta chains reported below all come from one sample, sequenced in a study of CD8+ T cells in alopecia areata. Extraction and reverse transcription of RNA yielded cDNA as the sequencing template. The assay was immunoSEQ multiplex PCR, and TCRdb's table has in-frame clones only and misses some. The sample includes about 150,000 clones, about 60% of them seen just once. Sequenced here: CD4+ T cells sorted from blood, sampled at week 0. The receptors come from a human donor with alopecia areata.

This sequence joins TRBV19 and TRBJ1-6, with TRBD1 as a possible D gene (6 bases). Trimming pared 5 bases from V and 6 bases from J, leaving 14 bases between. In germline, CDR1 is LNHDA, CDR2 SQIVND (reference sequence). The CDR3 covers 15 residues. The CDR3 region is CASSWGPRGNSPLHF. The DNA of the CDR3 is TGTGCCAGTAGTTGGGGGCCAAGGGGTAATTCACCCCTCCACTTT.

The J gene is TRBJ2-1, the V gene TRBV5-6; 7 bases line up with TRBD2. The CDR3 runs 11 residues. Germline lookup yields CDR1 SGHDT and CDR2 YYEEEE. Unmatched junction bases numbered 8, after V lost 5 bases and J lost 15 bases. DNA of the CDR3: TGTGCCAGCAGTCTGTCGACTAGCCTGTTCTTC. It encodes CASSLSTSLFF.

This chain links TRBV6-5 with TRBJ2-7; 13 bases fit TRBD2. The germline CDR1 and CDR2 sequences are MNHEY and SVGAGI. V shed 5 bases, J shed 3 bases, and the junction held 4 bases outside the gene matches. This CDR3 comprises 15 residues. The chain's CDR3 is CASSGTSGVLYEQYF. CDR3 sequence (DNA): TGTGCCAGCAGTGGGACTAGCGGGGTCCTCTACGAGCAGTACTTC.

The gene calls are TRBV29-1 and TRBJ1-4, with 10 bases identical to TRBD1. Germline V lookup: CDR1 SQVTM, CDR2 ANQGSEA. This CDR3 has 15 residues. J lost 6 bases, V lost 1 base, and 5 bases had no gene match. The CDR3 sequence: CSVEARDRGYEKLFF. Here the CDR3 DNA reads TGCAGCGTTGAAGCACGGGACAGGGGCTATGAAAAACTGTTTTTT.

The V gene is TRBV5-4, the J gene TRBJ2-5; no clear D. The V gene's germline CDR1 is SGHNT and CDR2 YYREEE (reference sequence). Trimming cost V 2 bases and J 1 base, with 6 bases left between them. This CDR3 is built from 13 residues. The CDR3 here is CASSFYGQETQYF. CDR3 DNA sequence: TGTGCCAGCAGCTTTTACGGCCAAGAGACCCAGTACTTC.

The J gene is TRBJ2-5, the V gene TRBV4-1; no definite D call. From germline, CDR1 is MGHRA and CDR2 YSYEKL. V was shortened by 2 bases and J by 5 bases, with 12 bases between the two germline ends. This CDR3 has 14 residues. The CDR3 loop reads CASSQYDSQETQYF. CDR3 DNA sequence: TGCGCCAGCAGCCAATACGACTCCCAGGAGACCCAGTACTTC.

This clone turned up a few times. This chain links TRBV7-2 with TRBJ2-7, with TRBD2 as a possible D gene (7 bases). Germline V gene lookup returns CDR1 SGHTA and CDR2 FQGNSA. The ends were cut back, 1 base at V and 5 bases at J, with 15 bases in the middle. The CDR3 loop spans 15 amino acids. CDR3 sequence reads: CASSLVAGARDEQYF. In DNA form, the CDR3 reads TGTGCCAGCAGCTTAGTTGCGGGGGCGAGGGACGAGCAGTACTTC.

The V call is TRBV2, the J call TRBJ2-3, with D perhaps being TRBD1 or TRBD2 (5 bases each). Trimming pared 6 bases from V and 0 bases from J, leaving 10 bases between. CDR1 and CDR2 from the germline V gene are SNHLY and FYNNEI. This CDR3 is 14 amino acids long. This CDR3 reads CASRGRVSTDTQYF. In DNA, the CDR3 is TGTGCCAGCAGGGGACGGGTTAGCACAGATACGCAGTATTTT.

V is TRBV2 and J is TRBJ2-2; 11 bases are shared with TRBD1. CDR1 and CDR2 from the germline V gene are SNHLY and FYNNEI. This CDR3 has 15 amino acids. V was clipped by 5 bases and J by 7 bases; unmatched bases: 6. CDR3 in amino acids: CASSPGQGADGELFF. The CDR3 DNA reads TGTGCCAGCAGTCCCGGACAGGGGGCGGACGGGGAGCTGTTTTTT. Filled out from reference TRBV2 and TRBJ2-2, the complete variable domain reads EPEVTQTPSHQVTQMGQEVILRCVPISNHLYFYWYRQILGQKVEFLVSFYNNEISEKSEIFDDQFSVERPDGSNFTLKIRSTKLEDSAMYFCASSPGQGADGELFFGEGSRLTVL.

The chain uses TRBV19 and TRBJ1-1; D may be TRBD1 (5 bases). V was shortened by 6 bases and J by 3 bases, with 17 bases between the two germline ends. Germline assignment: CDR1 LNHDA and CDR2 SQIVND (reference sequence). The CDR3 is made up of 15 amino acids. The chain's CDR3 is CASSPPWGGDTEAFF. DNA for the CDR3: TGTGCCAGTAGCCCCCCTTGGGGGGGTGACACTGAAGCTTTCTTT.

The rearrangement links TRBV30 to TRBJ1-2; D gene uncertain. V lost 0 bases and J lost 4, with 6 bases in between. The CDR3 is 12 amino acids. Per the germline V gene, CDR1 is GTSNPN and CDR2 is SVGIG (reference sequence). The CDR3 region has the DNA TGTGCCTGGAGTGTCAACGGCTATGGCTACACCTTC. It translates to CAWSVNGYGYTF.

The chain carries TRBV18 and TRBJ1-5; D is unclear. With 3 bases removed from V and 0 bases from J, the gap between germline ends came to 9 bases. This CDR3 comprises 15 residues. Germline-derived CDR1 and CDR2 are KGHSH and LQKENI. The DNA for the CDR3 is TGTGCCAGCTCACCGAGCACAGATAGCAATCAGCCCCAGCATTTT. It codes for CASSPSTDSNQPQHF.